This T cell receptor (beta chain) was captured in a study of T cell responses to AZD1222 COVID-19 vaccine. Study results and limitations: There were repertoire samples only from the period after the peak T cell response. Just a handful of people given AZD1222 tested seropositive at baseline.

On this clone itself: Its cognate antigen is unknown.

Libraries were prepared by immunoSEQ multiplex PCR; TCRdb keeps only in-frame clonotypes and omits some of them. The repertoire consists of around 180,000 clones, with about 91% occurring once and the leading ten covering around 7.9%. Sequencing used peripheral blood, obtained on day 0 of AZD1222 vaccination. The sequence was collected from an adult in good health.

The CDR3 nucleotides are TGCGCCAGCAGCCATCAGAGCGGGGGGGCCGAGACCCAGTACTTC. It codes for CASSHQSGGAETQYF. The gene calls are TRBV4-1 and TRBJ2-5, with 10 bases that match TRBD2. V shed 3 bases, J shed 5 bases, and the junction held 6 bases outside the gene matches. The CDR3 is 15 residues long. CDR1 and CDR2 (germline): MGHRA, YSYEKL.